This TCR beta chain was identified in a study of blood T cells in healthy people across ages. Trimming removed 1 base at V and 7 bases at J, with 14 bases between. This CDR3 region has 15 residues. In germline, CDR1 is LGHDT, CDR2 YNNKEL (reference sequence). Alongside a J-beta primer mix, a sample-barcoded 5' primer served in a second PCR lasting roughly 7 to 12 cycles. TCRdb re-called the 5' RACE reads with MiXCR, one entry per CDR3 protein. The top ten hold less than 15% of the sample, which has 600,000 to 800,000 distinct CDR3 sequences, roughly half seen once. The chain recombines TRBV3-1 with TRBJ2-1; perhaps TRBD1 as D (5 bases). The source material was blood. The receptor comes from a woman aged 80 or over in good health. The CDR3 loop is CASSQAYLTVNEQFF. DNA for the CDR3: TGTGCCAGCAGCCAAGCTTATCTGACAGTGAATGAGCAGTTCTTC.